This TCR beta chain was identified in a study of blood T cell repertoires in COVID-19. Study as a whole: The analysed material was cDNA or gDNA that came from T cells, B-cell-depleted T cells, or PBMCs.

In the original analysis: Estimation of nucleated cell counts was performed using reference gene primer amplification. The data were produced by immunoSEQ multiplex PCR, yet TCRdb's version contains in-frame clones alone and is incomplete. V, J and clone size reflect that table, while D and trimming were determined from the DNA. The top ten clones hold under 3% of a sample with around 400,000 clones, around 87% of them seen once. Followed longitudinally, the Seattle patients had been enrolled during active infection. The TCR comes from a woman aged 55-70 years with COVID-19, enrolled during active disease. The sample comprised peripheral blood.

The CDR3 sequence is CASSYLPTAINEKLFF. The CDR3, as DNA: TGTGCCAGCAGTTACCTCCCGACAGCTATTAATGAAAAACTGTTTTTT. This chain uses TRBV6-6 with TRBJ1-4; a weak D match, TRBD1 (5 bases). CDR1 is MNHNY, CDR2 SVGAGI, per germline (reference sequence). Between the trimmed V and J ends, which lost 2 bases and 4 bases, there was a span of 14 bases. The length of the CDR3 is 16 residues.